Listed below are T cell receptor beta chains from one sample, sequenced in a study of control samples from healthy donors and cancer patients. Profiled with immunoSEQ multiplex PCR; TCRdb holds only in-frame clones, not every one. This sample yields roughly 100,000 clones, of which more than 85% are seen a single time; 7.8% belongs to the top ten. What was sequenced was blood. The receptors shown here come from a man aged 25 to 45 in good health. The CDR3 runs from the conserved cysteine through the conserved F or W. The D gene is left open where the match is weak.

CDR3: CATSEWGAGDTQYF; V: TRBV24-1; J: TRBJ2-3; D: -
CDR3: CATRDRGGLAGARAYNEQFF; V: TRBV27; J: TRBJ2-1; D: TRBD2
CDR3: CASSPGFWDGYTF; V: TRBV12-3/TRBV12-4; J: TRBJ1-2; D: -
CDR3: CASALVGAGGYTF; V: TRBV28; J: TRBJ1-2; D: -
CDR3: CASSGGPSSPTDTQYF; V: TRBV10-1; J: TRBJ2-3; D: -
CDR3: CASSLAQTDTQYF; V: TRBV7-2; J: TRBJ2-3; D: -
CDR3: CASSSRALQGGYGYTF; V: TRBV6-2/TRBV6-3; J: TRBJ1-2; D: TRBD1
CDR3: CASSSNQGVGTEAFF; V: TRBV19; J: TRBJ1-1; D: TRBD1
CDR3: CASSPGPTYGYTF; V: TRBV7-9; J: TRBJ1-2; D: -
CDR3: CASSLEGGQPQHF; V: TRBV12-3/TRBV12-4; J: TRBJ1-5; D: -
CDR3: CASSVDTATNEKLFF; V: TRBV19; J: TRBJ1-4; D: -
CDR3: CASSFTRGPDTGELFF; V: TRBV7-6; J: TRBJ2-2; D: -
CDR3: CASSPGQGHNYGYTF; V: TRBV28; J: TRBJ1-2; D: TRBD1
CDR3: CASSVDALVRSPLHF; V: TRBV9; J: TRBJ1-6; D: -
CDR3: CASSLWQYMNTEAFF; V: TRBV5-8; J: TRBJ1-1; D: -
CDR3: CSVGVSRVETDTQYF; V: TRBV29-1; J: TRBJ2-3; D: -
CDR3: CASSLQGRDTEAFF; V: TRBV6-6; J: TRBJ1-1; D: TRBD1
CDR3: CASRRGWGNQPQHF; V: TRBV2; J: TRBJ1-5; D: -
CDR3: CASSIDYGSQHF; V: TRBV19; J: TRBJ1-5; D: -
CDR3: CASQTDQSGEQFF; V: TRBV18; J: TRBJ2-1; D: -
CDR3: CASSTDAYGYTF; V: TRBV7-9; J: TRBJ1-2; D: -
CDR3: CSAMVTGELFF; V: TRBV20-1; J: TRBJ2-2; D: -
CDR3: CATHRGTATGEAFF; V: TRBV27; J: TRBJ1-1; D: -
CDR3: CASSLTGGGTQYF; V: TRBV12-3/TRBV12-4; J: TRBJ2-5; D: -
CDR3: CASSLGLAGVWNEQFF; V: TRBV7-9; J: TRBJ2-1; D: TRBD2
CDR3: CASSQDPNRRGTEAFF; V: TRBV4-3; J: TRBJ1-1; D: -
CDR3: CASSFAGEAGYTF; V: TRBV5-1; J: TRBJ1-2; D: -
CDR3: CASSLSGRGYTF; V: TRBV6-5; J: TRBJ1-2; D: -
CDR3: CASSPRIAGVYEQYF; V: TRBV18; J: TRBJ2-7; D: TRBD2
CDR3: CAWTQRRSSYNEQFF; V: TRBV30; J: TRBJ2-1; D: -
CDR3: CASSPRGVGYGYTF; V: TRBV7-9; J: TRBJ1-2; D: -
CDR3: CASIISWTDTQYF; V: TRBV6-5; J: TRBJ2-3; D: -
CDR3: CASSLSMSRTNIQYF; V: TRBV27; J: TRBJ2-4; D: -
CDR3: CASSRTRNEKLFF; V: TRBV18; J: TRBJ1-4; D: -
CDR3: CASSPLVGDNEQFF; V: TRBV3-1/TRBV3-2; J: TRBJ2-1; D: -
CDR3: CASSRKGGPLYEQYF; V: TRBV27; J: TRBJ2-7; D: -
CDR3: CATSERHNYGYTF; V: TRBV24-1; J: TRBJ1-2; D: -
CDR3: CASSWTGTGGIGNTEAFF; V: TRBV5-1; J: TRBJ1-1; D: TRBD1
CDR3: CASSYARPTGTEAFF; V: TRBV6-5; J: TRBJ1-1; D: -
CDR3: CASSEGTGGKNEQFF; V: TRBV9; J: TRBJ2-1; D: TRBD1
CDR3: CASSLGGGSTDTQYF; V: TRBV5-4; J: TRBJ2-3; D: -
CDR3: CASSDGGDTGELFF; V: TRBV6-4; J: TRBJ2-2; D: -
CDR3: CASGDGSRVGNTIYF; V: TRBV9; J: TRBJ1-3; D: -
CDR3: CASSKGDYGYTF; V: TRBV7-9; J: TRBJ1-2; D: -
CDR3: CASSEMGRRGYTF; V: TRBV6-1; J: TRBJ1-2; D: -
CDR3: CASSEYRTFGYTF; V: TRBV10-1; J: TRBJ1-2; D: -
CDR3: CASSETPGHVDTQYF; V: TRBV10-1; J: TRBJ2-3; D: -
CDR3: CASSGQLNQPQHF; V: TRBV2; J: TRBJ1-5; D: -